This record covers a single TCR beta chain. The sample belongs to a study of blood T cell repertoires in COVID-19. On the study more broadly: The cDNA or gDNA used as material had been derived from T cells, B-cell-depleted T cells, or PBMCs.

As processed by the authors: The assay estimated nucleated cells by amplifying reference gene primers. Method: immunoSEQ multiplex PCR; TCRdb's copy keeps in-frame clones and lacks some. Clone size and V and J calls were adopted from that table, with D and trimming inferred from the DNA. Counted here are some 150,000 clones, 80% to 85% occurring once; the ten biggest clones make up over 7.5%. Trimming shortened V by 1 base and J by 1 base, and 10 bases separated the two germline ends. Germline CDR1 is LNHNV and CDR2 is YYDKDF (reference sequence). This CDR3 region has 15 residues. The sample was peripheral blood. The sequence was collected from a woman aged 55-69 years with active or convalescent COVID-19. The rearrangement uses TRBV15 and TRBJ1-1; no firm D call. CDR3 loop: CATSRGGGGNTEAFF. DNA for the CDR3: TGTGCCACCAGCAGAGGGGGAGGTGGGAACACTGAAGCTTTCTTT.